This T cell receptor (beta chain) derives from a study of identical twins. TCRdb reprocessed the 5' RACE reads with MiXCR, giving one entry per CDR3 protein. The sample shows around 250,000 distinct CDR3 sequences, under 8.5% of them seen only once. Germline assignment: CDR1 LNHDA and CDR2 SQIVND (reference sequence). V dropped 10 bases and J dropped 1 base, with 10 bases sitting between them. The CDR3 contains 12 residues. The sample was also linked to a second study, of T cells expressing NK-cell markers.

Material: CD8+ T cells sorted from blood. The receptor was derived from a young woman in good health. The chain carries TRBV19 and TRBJ1-1; perhaps TRBD1 as D (6 bases). Here the CDR3 DNA reads TGTGCCACCTCCAGGGGGAACACTGAAGCTTTCTTT. This codes for CATSRGNTEAFF. The complete variable domain, with remaining parts taken from reference TRBV19 and TRBJ1-1, reads DGGITQSPKYLFRKEGQNVTLSCEQNLNHDAMYWYRQDPGQGLRLIYYSQIVNDFQKGDIAEGYSVSREKKESFPLTVTSAQKNPTAFYLCATSRGNTEAFFGQGTRLTVV.